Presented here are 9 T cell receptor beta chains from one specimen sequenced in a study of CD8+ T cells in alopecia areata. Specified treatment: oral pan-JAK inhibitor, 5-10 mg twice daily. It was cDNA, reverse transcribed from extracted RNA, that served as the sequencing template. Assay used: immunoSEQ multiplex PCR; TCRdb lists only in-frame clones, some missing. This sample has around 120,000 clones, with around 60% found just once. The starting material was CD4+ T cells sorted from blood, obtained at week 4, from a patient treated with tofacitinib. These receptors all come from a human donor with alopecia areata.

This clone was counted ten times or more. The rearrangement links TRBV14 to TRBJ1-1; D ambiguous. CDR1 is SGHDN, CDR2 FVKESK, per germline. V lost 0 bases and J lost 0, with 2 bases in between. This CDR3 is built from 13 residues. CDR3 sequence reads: CASSQDLNTEAFF. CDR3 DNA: TGTGCCAGCAGCCAAGATCTGAACACTGAAGCTTTCTTT.

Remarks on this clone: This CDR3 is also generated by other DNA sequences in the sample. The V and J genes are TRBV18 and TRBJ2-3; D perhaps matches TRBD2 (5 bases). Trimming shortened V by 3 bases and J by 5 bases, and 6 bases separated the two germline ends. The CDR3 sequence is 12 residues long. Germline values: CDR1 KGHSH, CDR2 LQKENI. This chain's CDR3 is CASSPEGDTQYF. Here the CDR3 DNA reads TGTGCCAGCTCACCTGAGGGAGATACGCAGTATTTT. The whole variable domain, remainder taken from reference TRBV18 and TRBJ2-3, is NAGVMQNPRHLVRRRGQEARLRCSPMKGHSHVYWYRQLPEEGLKFMVYLQKENIIDESGMPKERFSAEFPKEGPSILRIQQVVRGDSAAYFCASSPEGDTQYFGPGTRLTVL.

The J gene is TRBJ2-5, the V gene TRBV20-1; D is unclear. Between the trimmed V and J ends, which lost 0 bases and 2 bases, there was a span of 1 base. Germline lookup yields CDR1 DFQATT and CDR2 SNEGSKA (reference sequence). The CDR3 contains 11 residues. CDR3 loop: CSARDQETQYF. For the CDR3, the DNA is TGCAGTGCTAGAGATCAAGAGACCCAGTACTTC.

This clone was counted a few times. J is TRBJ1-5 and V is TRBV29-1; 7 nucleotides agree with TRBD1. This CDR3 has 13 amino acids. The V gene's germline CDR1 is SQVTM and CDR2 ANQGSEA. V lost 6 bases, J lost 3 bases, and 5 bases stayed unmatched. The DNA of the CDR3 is TGCAGCGTGTCAACAGGGGTCAATCAGCCCCAGCATTTT. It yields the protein CSVSTGVNQPQHF.

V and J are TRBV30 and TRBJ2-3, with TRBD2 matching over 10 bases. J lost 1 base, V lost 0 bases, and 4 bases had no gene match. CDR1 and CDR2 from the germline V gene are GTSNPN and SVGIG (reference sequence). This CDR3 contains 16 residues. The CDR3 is CAWSVHGTSGTDTQYF. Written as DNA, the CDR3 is TGTGCCTGGAGTGTACACGGGACTAGCGGCACAGATACGCAGTATTTT.

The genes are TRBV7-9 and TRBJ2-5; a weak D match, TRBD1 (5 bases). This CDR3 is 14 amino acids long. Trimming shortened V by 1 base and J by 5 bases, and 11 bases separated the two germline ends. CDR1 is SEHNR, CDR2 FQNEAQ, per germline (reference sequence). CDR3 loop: CASSLGGRAETQYF. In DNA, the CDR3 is TGTGCCAGCAGCTTAGGAGGCAGGGCGGAGACCCAGTACTTC.

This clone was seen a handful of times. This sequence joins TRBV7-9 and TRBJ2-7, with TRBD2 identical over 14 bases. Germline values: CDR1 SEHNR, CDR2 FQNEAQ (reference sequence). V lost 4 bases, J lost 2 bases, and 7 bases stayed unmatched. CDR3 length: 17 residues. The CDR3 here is CASSYGLAGGSTYEQYF. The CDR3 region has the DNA TGTGCCAGCAGCTACGGACTAGCGGGGGGCTCAACCTACGAGCAGTACTTC. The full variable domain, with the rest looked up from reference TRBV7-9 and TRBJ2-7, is DTGVSQNPRHKITKRGQNVTFRCDPISEHNRLYWYRQTLGQGPEFLTYFQNEAQLEKSRLLSDRFSAERPKGSFSTLEIQRTEQGDSAMYLCASSYGLAGGSTYEQYFGPGTRLTVT.

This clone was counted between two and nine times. CDR3 region: CASRAATSGLSYEQYF. The CDR3 DNA follows: TGTGCCAGCAGGGCGGCGACTAGCGGGCTCTCCTACGAGCAGTACTTC. The chain joins TRBV2 to TRBJ2-7; 10 bases fit TRBD2. From germline, CDR1 is SNHLY and CDR2 FYNNEI. Losses at the gene ends were 6 bases for V and 0 bases for J; bases not matched to a gene: 8. The CDR3 is 16 amino acids.

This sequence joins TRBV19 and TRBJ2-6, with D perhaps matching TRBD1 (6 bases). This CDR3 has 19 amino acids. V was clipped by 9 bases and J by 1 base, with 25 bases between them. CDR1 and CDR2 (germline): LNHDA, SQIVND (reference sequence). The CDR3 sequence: CASNLGQSFLPSGANVLTF. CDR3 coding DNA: TGTGCCAGCAACCTTGGACAGTCATTCCTTCCATCTGGGGCCAACGTCCTGACTTTC.